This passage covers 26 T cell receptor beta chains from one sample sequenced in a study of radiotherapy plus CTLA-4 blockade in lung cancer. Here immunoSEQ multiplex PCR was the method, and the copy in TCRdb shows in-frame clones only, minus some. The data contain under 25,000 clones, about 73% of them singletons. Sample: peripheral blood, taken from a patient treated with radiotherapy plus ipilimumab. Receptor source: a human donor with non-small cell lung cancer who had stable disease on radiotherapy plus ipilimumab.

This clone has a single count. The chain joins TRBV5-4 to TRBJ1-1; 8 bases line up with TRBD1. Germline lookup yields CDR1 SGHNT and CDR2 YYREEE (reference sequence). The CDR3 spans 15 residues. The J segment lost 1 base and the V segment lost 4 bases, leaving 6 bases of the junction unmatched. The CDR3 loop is CASSLPTGANTEAFF. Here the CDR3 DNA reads TGTGCCAGCAGCCTCCCGACAGGGGCGAACACTGAAGCTTTCTTT.

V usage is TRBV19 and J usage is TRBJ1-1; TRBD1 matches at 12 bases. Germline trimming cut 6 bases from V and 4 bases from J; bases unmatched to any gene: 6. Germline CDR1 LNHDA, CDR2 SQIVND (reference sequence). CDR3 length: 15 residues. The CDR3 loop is CASSWGQGAGTEAFF. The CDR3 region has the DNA TGTGCCAGTAGCTGGGGACAGGGGGCGGGCACTGAAGCTTTCTTT.

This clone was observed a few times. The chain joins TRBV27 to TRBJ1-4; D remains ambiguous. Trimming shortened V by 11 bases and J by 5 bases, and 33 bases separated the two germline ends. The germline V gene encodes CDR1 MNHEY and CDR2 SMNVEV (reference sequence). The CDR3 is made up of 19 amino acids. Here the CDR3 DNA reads TGTGCCCTACGTCGAGGCACAATCGCTTCCTTTAGTCTAAATGAAAAACTGTTTTTT. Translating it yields CALRRGTIASFSLNEKLFF.

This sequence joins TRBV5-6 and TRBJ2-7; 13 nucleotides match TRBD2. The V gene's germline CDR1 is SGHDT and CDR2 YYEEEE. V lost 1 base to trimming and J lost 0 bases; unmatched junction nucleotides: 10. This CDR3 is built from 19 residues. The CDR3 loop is CASSLTGTSGTIHSYEQYF. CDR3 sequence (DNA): TGTGCCAGCAGCTTGACCGGGACTAGCGGGACCATTCACTCCTACGAGCAGTACTTC.

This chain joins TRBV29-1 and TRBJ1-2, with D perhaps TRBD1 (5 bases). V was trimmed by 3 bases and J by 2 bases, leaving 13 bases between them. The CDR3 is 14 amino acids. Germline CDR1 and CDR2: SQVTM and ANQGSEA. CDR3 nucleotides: TGCAGCGTTGACGGTGGGGCAGAAAACTATGGCTACACCTTC. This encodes CSVDGGAENYGYTF.

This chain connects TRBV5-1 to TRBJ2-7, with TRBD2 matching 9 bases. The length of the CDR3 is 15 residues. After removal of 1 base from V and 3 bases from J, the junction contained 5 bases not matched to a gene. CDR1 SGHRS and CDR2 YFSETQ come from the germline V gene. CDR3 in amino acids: CASSLTAGGGYEQYF. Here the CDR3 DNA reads TGCGCCAGCAGCTTGACCGCGGGAGGGGGCTACGAGCAGTACTTC. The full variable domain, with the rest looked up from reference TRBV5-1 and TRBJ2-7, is KAGVTQTPRYLIKTRGQQVTLSCSPISGHRSVSWYQQTPGQGLQFLFEYFSETQRNKGNFPGRFSGRQFSNSRSEMNVSTLELGDSALYLCASSLTAGGGYEQYFGPGTRLTVT.

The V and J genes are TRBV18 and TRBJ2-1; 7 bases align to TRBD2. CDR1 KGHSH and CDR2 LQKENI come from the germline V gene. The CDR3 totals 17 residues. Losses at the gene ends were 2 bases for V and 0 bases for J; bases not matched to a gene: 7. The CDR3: CASSPGPSGSSYNEQFF. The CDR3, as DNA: TGTGCCAGCTCACCAGGGCCTAGCGGTAGCTCCTACAATGAGCAGTTCTTC.

CDR3 in amino acids: CASSSPQGLNTEAFF. CDR3 in DNA: TGCGCCAGCAGCTCGCCACAGGGCTTGAACACTGAAGCTTTCTTT. V and J are TRBV5-1 and TRBJ1-1; tentatively, D is TRBD1 (6 bases). CDR3 length: 15 amino acids. Germline CDR1 SGHRS, CDR2 YFSETQ. V gave up 3 bases and J gave up 0 bases, with 12 bases separating them.

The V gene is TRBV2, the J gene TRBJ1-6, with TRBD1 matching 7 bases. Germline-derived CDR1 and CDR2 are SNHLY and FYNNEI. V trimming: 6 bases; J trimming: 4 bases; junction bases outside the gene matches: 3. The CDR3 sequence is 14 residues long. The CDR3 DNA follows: TGTGCCAGCAGGGGGGACAGATATAATTCACCCCTCCACTTT. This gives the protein CASRGDRYNSPLHF.

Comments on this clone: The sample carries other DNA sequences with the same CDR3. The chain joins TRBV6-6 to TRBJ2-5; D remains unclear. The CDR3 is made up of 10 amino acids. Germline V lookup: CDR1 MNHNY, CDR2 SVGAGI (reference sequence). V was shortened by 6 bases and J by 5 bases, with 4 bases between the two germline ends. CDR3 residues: CASRRETQYF. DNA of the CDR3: TGTGCCAGCAGACGGGAGACCCAGTACTTC.

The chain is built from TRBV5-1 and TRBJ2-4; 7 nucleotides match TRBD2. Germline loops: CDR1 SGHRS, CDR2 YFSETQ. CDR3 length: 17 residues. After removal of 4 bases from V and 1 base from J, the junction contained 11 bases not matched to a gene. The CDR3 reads CASSPPTTSSAKNIQYF. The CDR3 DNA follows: TGCGCCAGCAGCCCGCCGACGACTAGCTCCGCCAAAAACATTCAGTACTTC.

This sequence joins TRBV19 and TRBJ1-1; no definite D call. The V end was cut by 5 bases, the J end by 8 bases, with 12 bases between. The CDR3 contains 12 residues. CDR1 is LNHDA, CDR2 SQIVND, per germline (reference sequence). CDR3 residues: CASSYRADEAFF. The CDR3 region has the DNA TGTGCCAGTAGTTATAGGGCAGACGAAGCTTTCTTT.

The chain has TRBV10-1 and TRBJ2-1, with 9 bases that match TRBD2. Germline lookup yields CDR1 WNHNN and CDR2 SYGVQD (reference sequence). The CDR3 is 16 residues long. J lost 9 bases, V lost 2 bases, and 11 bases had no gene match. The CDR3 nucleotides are TGCGCCAGCAGTGAGGTAGCGGGGGCTGGGAGAATTGAGCAGTTCTTC. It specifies CASSEVAGAGRIEQFF.

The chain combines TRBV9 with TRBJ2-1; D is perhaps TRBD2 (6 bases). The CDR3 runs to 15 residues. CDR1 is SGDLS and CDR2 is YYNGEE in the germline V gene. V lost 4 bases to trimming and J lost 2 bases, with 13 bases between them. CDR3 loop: CASSTTGVPYNEQFF. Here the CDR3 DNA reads TGTGCCAGCAGCACCACGGGGGTACCCTACAATGAGCAGTTCTTC.

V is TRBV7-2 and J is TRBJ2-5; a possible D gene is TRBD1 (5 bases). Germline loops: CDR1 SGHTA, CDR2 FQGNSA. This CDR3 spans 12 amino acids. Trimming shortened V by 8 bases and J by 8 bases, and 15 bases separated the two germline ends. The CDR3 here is CASRRSQGTQYF. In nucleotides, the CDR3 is TGTGCCAGCCGAAGGAGCCAGGGCACCCAGTACTTC.

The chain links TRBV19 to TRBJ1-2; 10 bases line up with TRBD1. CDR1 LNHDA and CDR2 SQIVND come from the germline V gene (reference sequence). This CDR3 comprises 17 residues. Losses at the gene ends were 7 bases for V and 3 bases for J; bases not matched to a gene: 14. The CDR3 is CASTPMAGTGVYYGYTF. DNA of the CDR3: TGTGCCAGTACCCCTATGGCTGGGACAGGGGTTTACTATGGCTACACCTTC.

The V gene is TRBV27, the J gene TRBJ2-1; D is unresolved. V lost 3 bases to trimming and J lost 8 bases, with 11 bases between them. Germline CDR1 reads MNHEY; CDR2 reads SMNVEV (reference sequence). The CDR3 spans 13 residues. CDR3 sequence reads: CASSFFGWDEQFF. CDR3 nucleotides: TGTGCCAGCAGTTTTTTTGGTTGGGATGAGCAGTTCTTC.

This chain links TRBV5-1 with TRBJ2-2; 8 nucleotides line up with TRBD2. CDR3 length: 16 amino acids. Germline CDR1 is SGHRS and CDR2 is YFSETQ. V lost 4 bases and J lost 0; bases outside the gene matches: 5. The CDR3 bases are TGCGCCAGCAGCCCCTGGGGACTAGCGAACACCGGGGAGCTGTTTTTT. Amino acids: CASSPWGLANTGELFF.

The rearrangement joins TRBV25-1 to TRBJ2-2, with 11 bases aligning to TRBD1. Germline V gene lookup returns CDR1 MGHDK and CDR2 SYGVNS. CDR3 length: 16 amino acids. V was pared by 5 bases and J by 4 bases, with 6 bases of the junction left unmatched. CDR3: CASSKPGTGGTGELFF. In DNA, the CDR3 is TGTGCCAGCAGTAAACCCGGGACAGGGGGCACCGGGGAGCTGTTTTTT.

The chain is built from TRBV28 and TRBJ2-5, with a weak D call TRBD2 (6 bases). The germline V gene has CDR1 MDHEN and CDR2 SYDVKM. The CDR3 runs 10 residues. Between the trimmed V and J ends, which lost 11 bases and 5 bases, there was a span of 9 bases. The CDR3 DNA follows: TGTGCCTCGGCGGGGGAGACCCAGTACTTC. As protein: CASAGETQYF.

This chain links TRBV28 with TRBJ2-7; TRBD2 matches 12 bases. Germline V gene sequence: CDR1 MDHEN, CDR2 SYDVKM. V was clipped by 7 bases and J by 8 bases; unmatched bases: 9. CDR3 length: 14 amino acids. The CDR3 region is CASTLLAGGRKQYF. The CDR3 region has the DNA TGTGCCAGCACCCTACTAGCGGGAGGTCGAAAGCAGTACTTC.

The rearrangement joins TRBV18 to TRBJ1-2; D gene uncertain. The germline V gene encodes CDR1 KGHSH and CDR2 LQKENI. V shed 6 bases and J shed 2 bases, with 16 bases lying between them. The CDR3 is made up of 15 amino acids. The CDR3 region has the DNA TGTGCCAGCTCCCCCATCGCAGGCCTCAACTATGGCTACACCTTC. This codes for CASSPIAGLNYGYTF. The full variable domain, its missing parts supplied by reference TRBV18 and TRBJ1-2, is NAGVMQNPRHLVRRRGQEARLRCSPMKGHSHVYWYRQLPEEGLKFMVYLQKENIIDESGMPKERFSAEFPKEGPSILRIQQVVRGDSAAYFCASSPIAGLNYGYTFGSGTRLTVV.

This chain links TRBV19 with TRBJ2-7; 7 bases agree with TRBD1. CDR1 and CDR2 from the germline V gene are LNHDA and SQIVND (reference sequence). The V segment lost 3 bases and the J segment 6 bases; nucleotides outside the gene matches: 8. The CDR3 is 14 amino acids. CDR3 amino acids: CASSISGQRAEQYF. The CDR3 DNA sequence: TGTGCCAGTAGTATTTCGGGACAGCGCGCCGAGCAGTACTTC.

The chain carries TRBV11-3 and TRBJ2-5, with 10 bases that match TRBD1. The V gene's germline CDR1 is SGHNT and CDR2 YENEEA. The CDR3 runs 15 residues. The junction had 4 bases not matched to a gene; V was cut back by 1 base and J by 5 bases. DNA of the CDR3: TGTGCCAGCAGCTTAGGGACAGGGGGTCTGGAGACCCAGTACTTC. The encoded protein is CASSLGTGGLETQYF.

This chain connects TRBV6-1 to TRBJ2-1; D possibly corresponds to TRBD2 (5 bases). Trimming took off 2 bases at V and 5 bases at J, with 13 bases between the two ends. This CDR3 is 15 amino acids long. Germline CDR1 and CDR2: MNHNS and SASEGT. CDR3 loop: CASSELGGSNNEQFF. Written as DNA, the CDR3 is TGTGCCAGCAGTGAACTCGGCGGGTCAAACAATGAGCAGTTCTTC.

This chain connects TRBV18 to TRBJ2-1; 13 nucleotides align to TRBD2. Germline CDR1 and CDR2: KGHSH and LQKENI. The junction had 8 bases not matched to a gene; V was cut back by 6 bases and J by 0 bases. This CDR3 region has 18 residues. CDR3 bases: TGTGCCAGCTCCCTACAATGGACTAGCGGGAGCTCCTACAATGAGCAGTTCTTC. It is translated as CASSLQWTSGSSYNEQFF.